The 15 T cell receptor beta chains reported below all come from one sample, sequenced in a study of T-cell reconstitution after alpha-beta-depleted transplantation in children. During its preparation, the TCRbeta library received unique molecular identifiers. Using its own MiXCR run on the PCR reads, TCRdb lists one record per CDR3 protein. The sample shows about 200,000 distinct CDR3 sequences, about 15% of them seen only once. The source material was PBMCs from the stem cell graft donor, sampled from the stem cell graft. Receptors were obtained from a human donor who donated a stem cell graft to a child with acute lymphoblastic leukemia.

This clonotype was seen repeatedly, ten times or more. The V and J genes are TRBV5-1 and TRBJ1-6, with 7 nucleotides matching TRBD1. Trimming at V came to 7 bases and at J to 7 bases, leaving 2 bases not matched to a gene. Germline-derived CDR1 and CDR2 are SGHRS and YFSETQ. This CDR3 has 12 amino acids. DNA for the CDR3: TGCGCCAGCTGGGACAGCAATTCACCCCTCCACTTT. This translates into CASWDSNSPLHF. Full variable domain (rest looked up from reference TRBV5-1 and TRBJ1-6): KAGVTQTPRYLIKTRGQQVTLSCSPISGHRSVSWYQQTPGQGLQFLFEYFSETQRNKGNFPGRFSGRQFSNSRSEMNVSTLELGDSALYLCASWDSNSPLHFGNGTRLTVT.

This clonotype showed up many times. The chain recombines TRBV5-6 with TRBJ1-1; no clear D. From germline, CDR1 is SGHDT and CDR2 YYEEEE. V lost 0 bases and J 5 bases, leaving 5 bases between the germline ends. This CDR3 contains 12 residues. CDR3 DNA sequence: TGTGCCAGCAGCTTGGGGTGGACTGAAGCTTTCTTT. This translates into CASSLGWTEAFF.

This clonotype was observed a few times. The rearrangement uses TRBV12-3 or TRBV12-4 and TRBJ2-4; 14 nucleotides align to TRBD2. This CDR3 region has 19 residues. V trimming: 3 bases; J trimming: 9 bases; junction bases outside the gene matches: 16. In DNA, the CDR3 is TGTGCCAGCAGTTTGGGTATTTTTGGGACTAGCGGGAGAGGTATCATTCAGTACTTC. Its protein is CASSLGIFGTSGRGIIQYF.

This clonotype was detected ten times or more. This sequence joins TRBV7-9 and TRBJ1-3; a possible D gene is TRBD1 (6 bases). Germline values: CDR1 SEHNR, CDR2 FQNEAQ (reference sequence). This CDR3 has 14 residues. The V and J ends lost 4 bases and 3 bases respectively, with 10 bases between them. This chain's CDR3 is CASSSAGVGNTIYF. The CDR3 DNA follows: TGTGCCAGCAGCTCCGCAGGGGTTGGAAACACCATATATTTT.

This clonotype was found many times. V is TRBV27 and J is TRBJ1-5; TRBD1 matches at 8 bases. The CDR3 is 15 amino acids. The germline V gene has CDR1 MNHEY and CDR2 SMNVEV (reference sequence). With 8 bases clipped from V and 2 bases from J, the junction kept 8 bases outside the gene matches. CDR3 loop: CASGPGGTGNQPQHF. The CDR3 coding sequence is TGTGCCAGCGGGCCAGGGGGCACGGGCAATCAGCCCCAGCATTTT.

In this sample, this clonotype turned up many times. The chain combines TRBV29-1 with TRBJ1-1, with 7 bases that match TRBD1. Germline-derived CDR1 and CDR2 are SQVTM and ANQGSEA. CDR3 length: 14 residues. After removal of 6 bases from V and 4 bases from J, the junction contained 11 bases not matched to a gene. DNA of the CDR3: TGCAGCGTGGCTAACAGGGGCTTGGGCACTGAAGCTTTCTTT. Translating gives CSVANRGLGTEAFF.

This clonotype was counted many times. The rearrangement links TRBV29-1 to TRBJ2-1; 8 positions agree with TRBD1. The CDR3 extends over 20 amino acids. Trimming cost V 0 bases and J 5 bases; bases outside gene matches: 21. Germline V gives CDR1 SQVTM, CDR2 ANQGSEA. The CDR3 here is CSVEERDRRILLAQHNEQFF. The CDR3 coding sequence is TGCAGCGTTGAAGAGCGGGACAGGCGGATTTTGCTTGCCCAGCACAATGAGCAGTTCTTC.

This clonotype was recorded at least ten times. V gene TRBV24-1 combines with J gene TRBJ2-1; 7 nucleotides match TRBD1. Germline V gives CDR1 KGHDR, CDR2 SFDVKD. V was clipped by 2 bases and J by 7 bases; unmatched bases: 10. The CDR3 loop spans 16 amino acids. In DNA, the CDR3 is TGTGCCACCAGTGATTCCCCCAGACAGGGAATAAATGAGCAGTTCTTC. This gives the protein CATSDSPRQGINEQFF.

Many counts were recorded for this clonotype. The gene calls are TRBV12-3 or TRBV12-4 and TRBJ2-5, with TRBD2 matching over 11 bases. The CDR3 sequence is 15 residues long. V trimming: 3 bases; J trimming: 4 bases; junction bases outside the gene matches: 4. CDR3 coding DNA: TGTGCCAGCAGTTTGTTAGCGGGAGGGGGAGAGACCCAGTACTTC. Translated, it gives CASSLLAGGGETQYF.

The chain is built from TRBV4-2 and TRBJ2-1; 7 bases fit TRBD2. With 0 bases clipped from V and 2 bases from J, the junction kept 4 bases outside the gene matches. The V gene's germline CDR1 is LGHNA and CDR2 YNFKEQ. The CDR3 runs 16 residues. Here the CDR3 reads CASSQDGLAAYNEQFF. The DNA for the CDR3 is TGTGCCAGCAGCCAAGATGGTCTAGCGGCCTACAATGAGCAGTTCTTC.

This clonotype was picked up many times. This chain connects TRBV28 to TRBJ2-4; 7 nucleotides line up with TRBD1. J was trimmed by 6 bases and V by 4 bases; bases with no gene match: 9. CDR3 size: 15 residues. Germline lookup yields CDR1 MDHEN and CDR2 SYDVKM. CDR3 DNA: TGTGCCAGCAGTTCGCCGTGGACAGGTTTAAACATTCAGTACTTC. Protein product: CASSSPWTGLNIQYF.

This clonotype was seen repeatedly, ten times or more. J is TRBJ1-6 and V is TRBV3-1; D remains unclear. CDR3 length equals 14 residues. The germline V gene encodes CDR1 LGHDT and CDR2 YNNKEL (reference sequence). V lost 3 bases and J lost 5, with 8 bases in between. CDR3 nucleotides: TGTGCCAGCAGCCAGGGGTTTCATAATTCACCCCTCCACTTT. Amino acid sequence: CASSQGFHNSPLHF.

The rearrangement links TRBV3-1 to TRBJ2-1; 7 bases line up with TRBD2. The V and J ends lost 4 bases and 9 bases, in that order; junction bases with no gene match: 6. The CDR3 totals 13 residues. Germline V lookup: CDR1 LGHDT, CDR2 YNNKEL (reference sequence). CDR3 nucleotide sequence: TGTGCCAGCAGCCTAGGGAGGGGAGGTGAGCAGTTCTTC. Translation: CASSLGRGGEQFF.

This clonotype was seen at least ten times. The chain links TRBV29-1 to TRBJ2-4; D is perhaps TRBD2 (5 bases). V was pared by 1 base and J by 1 base, with 8 bases between. CDR1 SQVTM and CDR2 ANQGSEA come from the germline V gene. The CDR3 loop spans 14 amino acids. DNA of the CDR3: TGCAGCGTTGAAGTCCCGGGGGCCAAAAACATTCAGTACTTC. It codes for CSVEVPGAKNIQYF.

The DNA of the CDR3 is TGTGCCAGTAGTCCTCGACAGGGCAGAGAGACCGGGGAGCTGTTTTTT. Translation gives CASSPRQGRETGELFF. The V gene is TRBV19, the J gene TRBJ2-2; 7 positions agree with TRBD1. CDR3 length equals 16 residues. Trimming took 5 bases from V and 5 from J; bases not matched to a gene: 11. Germline V gene data show CDR1 as LNHDA and CDR2 as SQIVND (reference sequence). Full variable domain (missing parts from reference TRBV19 and TRBJ2-2): DGGITQSPKYLFRKEGQNVTLSCEQNLNHDAMYWYRQDPGQGLRLIYYSQIVNDFQKGDIAEGYSVSREKKESFPLTVTSAQKNPTAFYLCASSPRQGRETGELFFGEGSRLTVL.